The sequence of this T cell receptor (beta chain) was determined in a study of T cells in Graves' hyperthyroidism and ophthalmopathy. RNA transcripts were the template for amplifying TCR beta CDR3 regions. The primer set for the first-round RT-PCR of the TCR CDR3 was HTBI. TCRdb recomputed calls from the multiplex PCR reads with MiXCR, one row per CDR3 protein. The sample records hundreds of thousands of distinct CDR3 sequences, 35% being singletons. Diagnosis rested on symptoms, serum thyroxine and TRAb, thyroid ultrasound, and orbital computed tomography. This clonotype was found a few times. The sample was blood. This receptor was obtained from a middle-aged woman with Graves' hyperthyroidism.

The CDR3 sequence is CASAAYSNQPQHF. DNA of the CDR3: TGTGCCAGTGCAGCTTACTCAAATCAGCCCCAGCATTTT. The rearrangement joins TRBV4-2 to TRBJ1-5; no clear D gene. The CDR3 totals 13 residues. Trimming took off 9 bases at V and 4 bases at J, with 13 bases between the two ends. The V gene's germline CDR1 is LGHNA and CDR2 YNFKEQ.